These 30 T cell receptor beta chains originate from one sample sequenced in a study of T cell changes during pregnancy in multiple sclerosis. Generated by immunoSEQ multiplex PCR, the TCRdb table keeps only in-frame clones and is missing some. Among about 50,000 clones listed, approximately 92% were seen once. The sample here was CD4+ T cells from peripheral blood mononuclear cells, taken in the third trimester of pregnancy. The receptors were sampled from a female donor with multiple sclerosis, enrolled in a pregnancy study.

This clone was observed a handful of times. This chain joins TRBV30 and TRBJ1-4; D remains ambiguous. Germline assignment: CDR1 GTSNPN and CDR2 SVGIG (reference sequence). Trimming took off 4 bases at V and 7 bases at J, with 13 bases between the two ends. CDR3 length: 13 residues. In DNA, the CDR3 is TGTGCCTGGATGGGCAGGTTCTCTGAAAAACTGTTTTTT. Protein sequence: CAWMGRFSEKLFF.

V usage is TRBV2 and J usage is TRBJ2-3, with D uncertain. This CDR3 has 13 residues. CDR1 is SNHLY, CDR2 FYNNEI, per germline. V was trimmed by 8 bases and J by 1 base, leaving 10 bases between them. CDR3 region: CASLWAGTDTQYF. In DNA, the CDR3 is TGTGCCAGCCTTTGGGCCGGCACAGATACGCAGTATTTT.

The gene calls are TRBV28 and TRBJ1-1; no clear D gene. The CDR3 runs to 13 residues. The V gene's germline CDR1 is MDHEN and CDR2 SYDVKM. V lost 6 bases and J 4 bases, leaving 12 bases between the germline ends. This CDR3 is CASSSPGVTEAFF. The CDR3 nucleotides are TGTGCCAGCAGCTCCCCCGGAGTCACTGAAGCTTTCTTT.

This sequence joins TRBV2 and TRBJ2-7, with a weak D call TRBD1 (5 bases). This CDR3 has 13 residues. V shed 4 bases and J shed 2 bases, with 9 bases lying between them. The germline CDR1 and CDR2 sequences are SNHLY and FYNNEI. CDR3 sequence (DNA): TGTGCCAGCAGTGGGACATTACCCTACGAGCAGTACTTC. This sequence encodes CASSGTLPYEQYF. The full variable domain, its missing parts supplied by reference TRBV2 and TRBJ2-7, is EPEVTQTPSHQVTQMGQEVILRCVPISNHLYFYWYRQILGQKVEFLVSFYNNEISEKSEIFDDQFSVERPDGSNFTLKIRSTKLEDSAMYFCASSGTLPYEQYFGPGTRLTVT.

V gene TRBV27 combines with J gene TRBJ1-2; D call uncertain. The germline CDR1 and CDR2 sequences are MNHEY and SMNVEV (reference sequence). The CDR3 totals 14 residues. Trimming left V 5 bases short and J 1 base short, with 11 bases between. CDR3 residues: CASSTGTYNYGYTF. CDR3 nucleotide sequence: TGTGCCAGCAGTACCGGTACCTATAACTATGGCTACACCTTC.

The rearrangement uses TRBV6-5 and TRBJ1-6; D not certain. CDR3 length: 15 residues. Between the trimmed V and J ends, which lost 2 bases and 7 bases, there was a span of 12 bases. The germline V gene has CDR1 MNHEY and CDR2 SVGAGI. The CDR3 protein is CASSYTPPPNSPLHF. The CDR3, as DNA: TGTGCCAGCAGTTACACACCCCCGCCGAATTCACCCCTCCACTTT.

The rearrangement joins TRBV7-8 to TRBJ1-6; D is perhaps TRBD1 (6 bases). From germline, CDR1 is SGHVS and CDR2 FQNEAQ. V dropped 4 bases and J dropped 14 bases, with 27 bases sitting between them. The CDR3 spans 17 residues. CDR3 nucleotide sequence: TGTGCCAGCAGCTCCGGTAGGATAGGACAGCTTTCTGGGGCCCTCCACTTT. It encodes CASSSGRIGQLSGALHF.

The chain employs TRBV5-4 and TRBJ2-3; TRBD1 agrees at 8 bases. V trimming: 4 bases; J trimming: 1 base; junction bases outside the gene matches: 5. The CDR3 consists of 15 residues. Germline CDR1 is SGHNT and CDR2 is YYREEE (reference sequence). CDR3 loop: CASSMEGQGTDTQYF. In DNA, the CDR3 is TGTGCCAGCAGCATGGAGGGACAGGGCACAGATACGCAGTATTTT.

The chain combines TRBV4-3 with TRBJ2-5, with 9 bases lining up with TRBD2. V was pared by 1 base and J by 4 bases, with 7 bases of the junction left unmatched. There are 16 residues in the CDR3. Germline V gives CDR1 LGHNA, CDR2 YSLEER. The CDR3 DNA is TGCGCCAGCAGCCAAGTCGGCGGGGGGGCCGGAGAGACCCAGTACTTC. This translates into CASSQVGGGAGETQYF.

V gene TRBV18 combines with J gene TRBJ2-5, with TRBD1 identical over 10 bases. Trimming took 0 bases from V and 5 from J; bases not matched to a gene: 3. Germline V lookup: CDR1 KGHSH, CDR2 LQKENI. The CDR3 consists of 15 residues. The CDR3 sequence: CASSPPDRGLETQYF. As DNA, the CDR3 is TGTGCCAGCTCACCACCCGACAGGGGGCTGGAGACCCAGTACTTC.

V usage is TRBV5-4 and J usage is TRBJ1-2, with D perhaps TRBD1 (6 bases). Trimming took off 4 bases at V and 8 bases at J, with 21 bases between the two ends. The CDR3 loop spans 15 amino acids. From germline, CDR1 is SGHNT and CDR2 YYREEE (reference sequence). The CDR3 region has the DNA TGTGCCAGCAGCGATGCCACAGGGCCCACGAGGGGCTACACCTTC. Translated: CASSDATGPTRGYTF.

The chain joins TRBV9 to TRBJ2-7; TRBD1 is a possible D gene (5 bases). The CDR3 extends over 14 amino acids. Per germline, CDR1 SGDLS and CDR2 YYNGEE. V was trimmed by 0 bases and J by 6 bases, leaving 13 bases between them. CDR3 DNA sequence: TGTGCCAGCAGCGTAGTAGGGGTAGGAAGCGAGCAGTACTTC. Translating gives CASSVVGVGSEQYF.

CDR3 in amino acids: CASSALAGGQGEQFF. In DNA, the CDR3 is TGTGCCAGCAGCGCTCTAGCGGGGGGGCAAGGTGAGCAGTTCTTC. The gene calls are TRBV9 and TRBJ2-1, with 12 positions matching TRBD2. The CDR3 loop spans 15 amino acids. CDR1 is SGDLS and CDR2 is YYNGEE in the germline V gene. V gave up 3 bases and J gave up 9 bases; unmatched junction bases: 7.

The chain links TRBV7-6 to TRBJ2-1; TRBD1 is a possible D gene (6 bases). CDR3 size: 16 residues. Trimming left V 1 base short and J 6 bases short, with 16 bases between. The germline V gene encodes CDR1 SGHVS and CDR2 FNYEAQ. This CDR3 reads CASSLGADRPINEQFF. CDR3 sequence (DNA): TGTGCCAGCAGCTTAGGTGCGGACAGACCCATCAATGAGCAGTTCTTC.

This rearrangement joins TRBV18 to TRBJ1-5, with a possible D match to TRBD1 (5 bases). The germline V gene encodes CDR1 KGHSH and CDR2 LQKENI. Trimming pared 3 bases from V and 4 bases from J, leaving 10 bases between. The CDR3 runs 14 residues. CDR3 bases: TGTGCCAGCTCACCGGGGCGGCAAAATCAGCCCCAGCATTTT. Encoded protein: CASSPGRQNQPQHF.

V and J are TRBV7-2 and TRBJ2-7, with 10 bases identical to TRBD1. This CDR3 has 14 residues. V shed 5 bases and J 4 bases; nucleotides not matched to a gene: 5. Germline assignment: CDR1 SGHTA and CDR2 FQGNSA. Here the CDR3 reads CASSLGQGEYEQYF. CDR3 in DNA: TGTGCCAGCAGCCTCGGACAGGGGGAGTACGAGCAGTACTTC.

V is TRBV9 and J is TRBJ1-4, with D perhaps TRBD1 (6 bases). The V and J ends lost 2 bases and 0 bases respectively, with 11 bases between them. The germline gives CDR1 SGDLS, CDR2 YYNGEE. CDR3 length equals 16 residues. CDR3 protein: CASSVGDTTTNEKLFF. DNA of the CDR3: TGTGCCAGCAGCGTGGGGGACACGACAACTAATGAAAAACTGTTTTTT. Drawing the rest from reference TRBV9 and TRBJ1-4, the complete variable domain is DSGVTQTPKHLITATGQRVTLRCSPRSGDLSVYWYQQSLDQGLQFLIQYYNGEERAKGNILERFSAQQFPDLHSELNLSSLELGDSALYFCASSVGDTTTNEKLFFGSGTQLSVL.

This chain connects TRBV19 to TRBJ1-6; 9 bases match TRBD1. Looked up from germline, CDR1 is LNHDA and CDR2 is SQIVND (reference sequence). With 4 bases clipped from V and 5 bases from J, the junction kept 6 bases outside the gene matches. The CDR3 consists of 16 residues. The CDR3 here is CASSTLRDRDNSPLHF. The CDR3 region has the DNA TGTGCCAGTAGTACCCTCCGGGACAGGGATAATTCACCCCTCCACTTT. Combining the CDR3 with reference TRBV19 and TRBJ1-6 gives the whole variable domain DGGITQSPKYLFRKEGQNVTLSCEQNLNHDAMYWYRQDPGQGLRLIYYSQIVNDFQKGDIAEGYSVSREKKESFPLTVTSAQKNPTAFYLCASSTLRDRDNSPLHFGNGTRLTVT.

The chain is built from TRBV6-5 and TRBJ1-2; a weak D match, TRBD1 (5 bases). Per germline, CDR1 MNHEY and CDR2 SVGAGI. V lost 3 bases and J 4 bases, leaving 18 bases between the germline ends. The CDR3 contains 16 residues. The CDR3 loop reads CASSYRGFDGSYGYTF. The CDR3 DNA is TGTGCCAGCAGTTATCGGGGGTTCGACGGAAGCTATGGCTACACCTTC.

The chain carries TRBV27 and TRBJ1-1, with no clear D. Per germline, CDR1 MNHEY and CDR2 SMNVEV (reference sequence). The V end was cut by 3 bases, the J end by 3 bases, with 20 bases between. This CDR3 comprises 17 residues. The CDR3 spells CASSFNPAGVGHTEAFF. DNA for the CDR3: TGTGCCAGCAGTTTTAACCCCGCCGGGGTCGGCCACACTGAAGCTTTCTTT.

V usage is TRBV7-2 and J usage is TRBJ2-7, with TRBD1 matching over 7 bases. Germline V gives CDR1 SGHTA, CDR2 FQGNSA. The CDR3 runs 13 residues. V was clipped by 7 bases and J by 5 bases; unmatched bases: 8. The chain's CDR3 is CASTRQGGDEQYF. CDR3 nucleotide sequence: TGTGCCAGCACCCGACAGGGTGGCGACGAGCAGTACTTC.

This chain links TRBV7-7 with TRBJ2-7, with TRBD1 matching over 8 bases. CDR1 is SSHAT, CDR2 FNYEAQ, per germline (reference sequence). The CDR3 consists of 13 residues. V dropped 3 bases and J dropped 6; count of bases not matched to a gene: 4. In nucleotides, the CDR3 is TGTGCCAGCAGCTTCGACAGGGGATCCGAGCAGTACTTC. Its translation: CASSFDRGSEQYF.

The CDR3 reads CASSQDRGQYNEQFF. In nucleotides, the CDR3 is TGTGCCAGCTCCCAGGACAGGGGGCAGTACAATGAGCAGTTCTTC. This chain uses TRBV6-1 with TRBJ2-1; 11 positions agree with TRBD1. The V segment lost 8 bases and the J segment 4 bases; nucleotides outside the gene matches: 7. CDR3 length: 15 residues. Germline V CDR1 and CDR2: MNHNS, SASEGT.

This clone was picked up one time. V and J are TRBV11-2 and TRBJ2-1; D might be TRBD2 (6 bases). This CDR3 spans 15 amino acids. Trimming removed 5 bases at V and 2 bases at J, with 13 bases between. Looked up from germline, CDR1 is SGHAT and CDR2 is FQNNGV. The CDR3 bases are TGTGCCAGCAGCCCGCTATGGAGGGCCTACAATGAGCAGTTCTTC. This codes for CASSPLWRAYNEQFF.

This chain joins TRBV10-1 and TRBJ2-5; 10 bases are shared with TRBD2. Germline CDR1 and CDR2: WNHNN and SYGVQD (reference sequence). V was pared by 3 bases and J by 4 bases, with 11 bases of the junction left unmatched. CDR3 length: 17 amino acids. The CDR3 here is CASSESLSGGALETQYF. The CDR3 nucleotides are TGCGCCAGCAGTGAATCTTTGAGCGGGGGGGCTTTAGAGACCCAGTACTTC.

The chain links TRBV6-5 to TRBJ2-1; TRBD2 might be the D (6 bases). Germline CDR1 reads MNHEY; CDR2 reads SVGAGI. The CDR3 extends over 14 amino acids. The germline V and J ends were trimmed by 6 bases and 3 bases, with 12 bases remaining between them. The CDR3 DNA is TGTGCCAGCAGGGAGGGCAGAGGCTACAATGAGCAGTTCTTC. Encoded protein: CASREGRGYNEQFF.

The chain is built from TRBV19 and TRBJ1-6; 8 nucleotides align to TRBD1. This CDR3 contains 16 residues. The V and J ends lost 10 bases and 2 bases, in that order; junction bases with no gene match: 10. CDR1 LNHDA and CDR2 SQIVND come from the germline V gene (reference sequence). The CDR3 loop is CATRTSGGAYNSPLHF. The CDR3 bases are TGTGCCACCCGTACCTCAGGGGGCGCCTATAATTCACCCCTCCACTTT.

CDR3 in amino acids: CASSADRAQPQHF. The CDR3 nucleotides are TGTGCCAGCAGTGCCGACAGGGCTCAGCCCCAGCATTTT. The chain employs TRBV6-4 and TRBJ1-5, with TRBD1 matching 7 bases. The CDR3 extends over 13 amino acids. Trimming removed 4 bases from V and 6 bases from J; junction bases left unmatched: 3. Germline assignment: CDR1 MRHNA and CDR2 SNTAGT.

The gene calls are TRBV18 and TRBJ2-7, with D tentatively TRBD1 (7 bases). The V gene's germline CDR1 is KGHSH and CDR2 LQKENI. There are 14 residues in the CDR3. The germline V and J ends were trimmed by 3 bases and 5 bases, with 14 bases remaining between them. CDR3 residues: CASSPQGGRNEQYF. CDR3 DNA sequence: TGTGCCAGCTCACCTCAGGGGGGACGGAACGAGCAGTACTTC.

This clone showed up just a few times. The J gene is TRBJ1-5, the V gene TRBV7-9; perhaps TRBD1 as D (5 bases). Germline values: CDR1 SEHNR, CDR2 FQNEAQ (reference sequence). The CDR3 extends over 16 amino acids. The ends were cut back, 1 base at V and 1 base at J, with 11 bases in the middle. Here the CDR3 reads CASSLDLAGSNQPQHF. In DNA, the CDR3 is TGTGCCAGCAGCTTAGACCTTGCAGGGAGCAATCAGCCCCAGCATTTT.